Shown below are 21 T cell receptor beta chains from a single sample sequenced in a study of CD8+ T cells in alopecia areata listed by TCRdb under 2018. Interpreted using the paper, the time point label stands for: approximately 4 weeks on oral tofacitinib. This sample's treatment or condition label indicates: oral pan-JAK inhibitor, 5-10 mg twice daily. The library was built by means of the immunoSEQ multiplex PCR assay. RNA was extracted from all samples and reverse transcribed into cDNA, which served as template for TCR sequencing. TCRdb mirrors the immuneACCESS table, restricted to in-frame sequences. Some clones are absent from its copies; in checked studies, under half trace to an unresolved V gene, and the reason for the others is unknown. For this sample there are about 74,000 clones; roughly 28% appear just once. More than 13% of the sample is held by the ten biggest clonotypes. Sequencing used CD8+ T cells sorted from blood, obtained at week 4, from a patient treated with tofacitinib. These receptors came from a human donor with alopecia areata.

This clone occurred a few times. This chain uses TRBV7-9 with TRBJ2-5; 12 bases are shared with TRBD1. Germline trimming cut 1 base from V and 5 bases from J; bases unmatched to any gene: 8. This CDR3 is built from 17 residues. CDR1 is SEHNR, CDR2 FQNEAQ, per germline (reference sequence). The CDR3 is CASSLVGQGAPWETQYF. In nucleotides, the CDR3 is TGTGCCAGCAGCTTAGTGGGACAGGGGGCGCCTTGGGAGACCCAGTACTTC.

This clone occurred a few times. The J gene is TRBJ1-4, the V gene TRBV28; 8 bases match TRBD1. V lost 3 bases to trimming and J lost 3 bases; unmatched junction nucleotides: 3. The CDR3 covers 15 residues. In germline, CDR1 is MDHEN, CDR2 SYDVKM. The CDR3 reads CASSLGQAANEKLFF. In DNA, the CDR3 is TGTGCCAGCAGTTTGGGACAGGCGGCTAATGAAAAACTGTTTTTT.

The CDR3 DNA follows: TGCAGCGTCCCGACGGGAGTCGGCCAGCATTTT. Amino acids: CSVPTGVGQHF. The chain links TRBV29-1 to TRBJ1-5; D is undetermined. The germline V gene encodes CDR1 SQVTM and CDR2 ANQGSEA. Trimming cost V 6 bases and J 12 bases, with 15 bases left between them. CDR3 length: 11 amino acids.

This clone was seen a handful of times. The chain links TRBV9 to TRBJ1-1; D call uncertain. Germline assignment: CDR1 SGDLS and CDR2 YYNGEE. V lost 4 bases and J 0 bases, leaving 10 bases between the germline ends. CDR3 size: 14 residues. The CDR3 spells CASSQSHMNTEAFF. The DNA for the CDR3 is TGTGCCAGCAGCCAGTCACACATGAACACTGAAGCTTTCTTT.

This clone was detected only a few times. Other nucleotide sequences in the sample specify the same CDR3. The chain joins TRBV14 to TRBJ2-7; maybe TRBD2 (6 bases). Per germline, CDR1 SGHDN and CDR2 FVKESK. V lost 1 base, J lost 2 bases, and 6 bases lay in between. The CDR3 runs 13 residues. CDR3 region: CASSQGGTYEQYF. In nucleotides, the CDR3 is TGTGCCAGCAGCCAAGGCGGGACCTACGAGCAGTACTTC.

The V and J genes are TRBV7-9 and TRBJ2-5; the match to TRBD2 covers 8 bases. Germline V gene data show CDR1 as SEHNR and CDR2 as FQNEAQ (reference sequence). J was trimmed by 2 bases and V by 7 bases; bases with no gene match: 12. The CDR3 sequence is 16 residues long. The CDR3 sequence is CASTLAASGSQETQYF. The DNA for the CDR3 is TGTGCCAGCACCTTGGCGGCTAGCGGGTCTCAAGAGACCCAGTACTTC.

This clone showed up just once. The V gene is TRBV9, the J gene TRBJ1-5, with TRBD1 identical over 7 bases. In germline, CDR1 is SGDLS, CDR2 YYNGEE. With V trimmed by 6 bases and J by 6 bases, 9 bases remained unmatched. The length of the CDR3 is 14 residues. The DNA for the CDR3 is TGTGCCAGCAACCTCCGACAGGGTGGTCAGCCCCAGCATTTT. This translates into CASNLRQGGQPQHF.

At least ten counts were recorded for this clone. V and J are TRBV6-5 and TRBJ1-2; no reliable D call. This CDR3 is 11 amino acids long. V was cut by 6 bases and J by 3 bases, with 5 bases left in between. The germline gives CDR1 MNHEY, CDR2 SVGAGI. Here the CDR3 reads CASSSYYGYTF. The DNA of the CDR3 is TGTGCCAGCAGCTCATACTATGGCTACACCTTC.

This clone was seen ten or more times. The rearrangement joins TRBV6-6 to TRBJ2-5; D perhaps matches TRBD2 (6 bases). Looked up from germline, CDR1 is MNHNY and CDR2 is SVGAGI (reference sequence). CDR3 length equals 16 residues. The germline V and J ends were trimmed by 6 bases and 1 base, with 18 bases remaining between them. The CDR3 DNA reads as TGTGCCAGCAGCCAACTAGCTTCGGTCACCCAAGAGACCCAGTACTTC. It translates to CASSQLASVTQETQYF.

The rearrangement joins TRBV29-1 to TRBJ2-7; TRBD2 aligns across 8 bases. Trimming at V came to 6 bases and at J to 2 bases, leaving 18 bases not matched to a gene. CDR3 length: 17 residues. CDR1 is SQVTM, CDR2 ANQGSEA, per germline. The CDR3 DNA reads as TGCAGCGTCACGGGCCCGTGGGGAAGTAGCGGGACCTACGAGCAGTACTTC. As protein: CSVTGPWGSSGTYEQYF.

In this sample, this clone turned up a few times. The chain links TRBV25-1 to TRBJ1-2, with a possible D match to TRBD1 (6 bases). The CDR3 spans 17 residues. Germline V gene lookup returns CDR1 MGHDK and CDR2 SYGVNS. Trimming left V 1 base short and J 1 base short, with 16 bases between. The CDR3 DNA follows: TGTGCCAGCAGTGAATCCCCGGGGGGCAGCTATAACTATGGCTACACCTTC. Translating it yields CASSESPGGSYNYGYTF.

This clone was seen only a few times. The CDR3: CSSPEGNYGYTF. The CDR3 bases are TGCAGCTCACCCGAGGGAAACTATGGCTACACCTTC. V usage is TRBV29-1 and J usage is TRBJ1-2; D call uncertain. This CDR3 spans 12 amino acids. Germline lookup yields CDR1 SQVTM and CDR2 ANQGSEA. Trimming shortened V by 8 bases and J by 2 bases, and 12 bases separated the two germline ends.

The chain is built from TRBV4-3 and TRBJ2-6; the D call may be TRBD1 or TRBD2 (5 bases each). The CDR3 sequence is 18 residues long. V was clipped by 1 base and J by 0 bases, with 13 bases between them. Germline V gene sequence: CDR1 LGHNA, CDR2 YSLEER. DNA for the CDR3: TGCGCCAGCAGCCAAGTAGACGAGGGGAACTCTGGGGCCAACGTCCTGACTTTC. It yields the protein CASSQVDEGNSGANVLTF.

V and J are TRBV29-1 and TRBJ2-3; a weak D match, TRBD2 (5 bases). The CDR3 extends over 11 amino acids. Trimming pared 7 bases from V and 3 bases from J, leaving 8 bases between. Per germline, CDR1 SQVTM and CDR2 ANQGSEA. This CDR3 is CSAPGTDTQYF. CDR3 sequence (DNA): TGCAGCGCCCCGGGGACAGATACGCAGTATTTT.

V gene TRBV30 combines with J gene TRBJ2-7; TRBD2 matches 7 bases. The CDR3 spans 13 residues. Germline CDR1 and CDR2: GTSNPN and SVGIG (reference sequence). The trim removed 3 bases at V and 4 bases at J, leaving 6 bases unmatched. CDR3 bases: TGTGCCTGGAGCGGCGGGAGCGGGTACGAGCAGTACTTC. Amino acid sequence: CAWSGGSGYEQYF.

This clone was recorded a few times. The CDR3 sequence: CASSDSSYEQYF. The CDR3 DNA reads as TGTGCCAGCTCAGACAGCTCCTACGAGCAGTACTTC. The genes are TRBV18 and TRBJ2-7, with TRBD1 as a possible D gene (5 bases). CDR1 and CDR2 (germline): KGHSH, LQKENI. The CDR3 consists of 12 residues. V dropped 5 bases and J dropped 0 bases, with 5 bases sitting between them.

The V and J genes are TRBV4-1 and TRBJ1-5; D uncertain. Trimming cost V 6 bases and J 3 bases, with 9 bases left between them. In germline, CDR1 is MGHRA, CDR2 YSYEKL. The CDR3 is made up of 13 amino acids. The CDR3 loop reads CASRERANQPQHF. CDR3 coding DNA: TGCGCCAGCAGGGAGAGGGCCAATCAGCCCCAGCATTTT.

This clone has more than one count but fewer than ten. The chain uses TRBV5-6 and TRBJ2-5; the D is unclear. The CDR3 has 15 amino acids. V lost 1 base to trimming and J lost 0 bases, with 10 bases between them. The germline CDR1 and CDR2 sequences are SGHDT and YYEEEE. The CDR3 here is CASSLLAEYQETQYF. The CDR3 nucleotides read TGTGCCAGCAGCTTGCTGGCGGAGTACCAAGAGACCCAGTACTTC.

In its sample, this clone was seen once. The J gene is TRBJ2-7, the V gene TRBV29-1; 11 bases are a match to TRBD2. With 2 bases clipped from V and 1 base from J, the junction kept 10 bases outside the gene matches. This CDR3 is built from 17 residues. CDR1 and CDR2 (germline): SQVTM, ANQGSEA. CDR3 sequence: CSVEWPSGGFGSYEQYF. CDR3 nucleotide sequence: TGCAGCGTTGAATGGCCTAGCGGGGGGTTCGGGTCCTACGAGCAGTACTTC.

This clone came up a few times. The chain is built from TRBV29-1 and TRBJ1-2; D remains unclear. The CDR3 totals 12 residues. From germline, CDR1 is SQVTM and CDR2 ANQGSEA. Trimming took off 5 bases at V and 0 bases at J, with 7 bases between the two ends. CDR3 sequence: CSVPVTNYGYTF. The CDR3, as DNA: TGCAGCGTTCCAGTGACTAACTATGGCTACACCTTC.

J is TRBJ2-7 and V is TRBV4-1; D uncertain. Trimming cost V 4 bases and J 5 bases, with 12 bases left between them. The germline gives CDR1 MGHRA, CDR2 YSYEKL. This CDR3 is 13 amino acids long. CDR3 nucleotide sequence: TGCGCCAGCAGCCCCCAACCTTTAAACGAGCAGTACTTC. Translating gives CASSPQPLNEQYF.